This T cell receptor beta chain appears in the sequencing data of a study of Ad26.COV2.S vaccination and SARS-CoV-2 variants (dated by TCRdb to about 2021). At the level of the whole study: Vaccine-arm donors were drawn from COV1001, a multicentre, randomized, double-blind, placebo-controlled phase I-IIa trial of Ad26.COV2.S in healthy adults. Ad26.COV2.S was administered intramuscularly at 5 x 10^10 or 1 x 10^11 viral particles, either as a single shot or as two shots given 56 days apart. TCRbeta repertoire sequencing was used to assess the specificity and breadth of SARS-CoV-2-reactive T cell receptors after Ad26.COV2.S vaccination. The TCR-sequenced set comprised approximately 32 samples: 19 Ad26.COV2.S vaccine recipients, 5 placebo recipients and 8 SARS-CoV-2 convalescent individuals. Participants in the trial were split at random into five groups of five each, receiving low-dose or high-dose Ad26.COV2.S once or twice, or else placebo on both occasions. Investigators did not know the trial group allocation while performing experiments and assessing outcomes.

To note about this clone: Its antigen is currently not known. The sample holds no much larger clone one base away, and base qualities are not on file.

What the authors observed across the whole study: Compared with placebo recipients, Ad26.COV2.S recipients showed higher spike-specific TCR breadth (P = 0.0014). Vaccine and placebo recipients had similar non-spike TCR breadth, a finding consistent with the vaccine containing only spike. The authors noted that total T cell responses may have been underestimated by the TCR breadth and depth analyses. Comparing responses between vaccine doses or regimens was not something the study was powered to do. After vaccination, spike-specific CD8+ and CD4+ T cell responses were reported to show substantial breadth.

TCRbeta CDR3 regions were sequenced with the immunoSEQ Assay. After extraction, genomic DNA underwent amplification by bias-controlled multiplex PCR, followed by high-throughput sequencing. On the study's bioinformatics: To quantify the absolute abundance of each unique TCRbeta CDR3 region, sequences were collapsed and filtered. T cell fraction was estimated by normalization of TCRbeta template counts to usable DNA, with usable DNA being measured through amplification of reference genes present in all nucleated cells. Repertoire TCRs were annotated as SARS-CoV-2-specific when V gene, CDR3 amino acid sequence and J gene were exactly matched to a known reactive TCR set. The reference SARS-CoV-2 TCR set came from MIRA and was filtered for enrichment in COVID-19-positive ImmuneCODE repertoires, removing public or cross-reactive TCRs. Using the MIRA antigens, annotated TCRs were further analysed by specific ORF or by position within an ORF. Depth was the summed frequency of annotated unique rearrangements, while breadth was defined as annotated unique rearrangements over total unique productive rearrangements. TCR breadth was compared between groups using two-sided Wilcoxon rank-sum tests. What TCRdb holds here is the immuneACCESS table cut down to in-frame rearrangements. Part of the clones is not present; checked against another copy, under half of the missing clones reflect an unresolved V gene, and the others are unexplained. The DNA was the basis for D and trimming; V, J and clone size are from that table. The sample has about 440,000 clones on record, around 88% of them singletons. The leading ten clones occupy 13% of the sample.

What the treatment or condition label conveys for this sample: 19 received Ad26.COV2.S at low or high dose, single or two shots; about 5 received placebo; per-sample allocation not given. Repertoires of vaccine and placebo recipients were sequenced from samples collected on day 63 after the first injection. In Cohort 1b, 25 or so adults aged 18-55 years were enrolled at a single site in Boston, USA, between 29 July and 7 August 2020. Ad26.COV2.S was a replication-incompetent adenovirus type 26 vector that expressed a prefusion-stabilized SARS-CoV-2 spike protein derived from the original Wuhan strain. The germline V gene specifies MDHEN as CDR1 and SYDVKM as CDR2. From its cysteine to its phenylalanine, the CDR3 spans 15 amino acids. The retained sequence is limited to the CDR3, 45 bases, with the frame set at the first base. The germline V end is reduced by 3 bases and the J end by 8 bases; junction bases left unmatched: 10.

The sample was peripheral blood, taken in a trial of Ad26.COV2.S vaccine versus placebo. The sequence was obtained from a person aged 18-60 years who received the Ad26.COV2.S COVID-19 vaccine or a placebo. Here the chain combines TRBV28 and TRBJ1-2; 9 central bases correspond to TRBD1. The bases are TGTGCCAGCAGTTTCGGGTTGGGGACAGGGTTAGGCTACACCTTC. This sequence encodes CASSFGLGTGLGYTF.